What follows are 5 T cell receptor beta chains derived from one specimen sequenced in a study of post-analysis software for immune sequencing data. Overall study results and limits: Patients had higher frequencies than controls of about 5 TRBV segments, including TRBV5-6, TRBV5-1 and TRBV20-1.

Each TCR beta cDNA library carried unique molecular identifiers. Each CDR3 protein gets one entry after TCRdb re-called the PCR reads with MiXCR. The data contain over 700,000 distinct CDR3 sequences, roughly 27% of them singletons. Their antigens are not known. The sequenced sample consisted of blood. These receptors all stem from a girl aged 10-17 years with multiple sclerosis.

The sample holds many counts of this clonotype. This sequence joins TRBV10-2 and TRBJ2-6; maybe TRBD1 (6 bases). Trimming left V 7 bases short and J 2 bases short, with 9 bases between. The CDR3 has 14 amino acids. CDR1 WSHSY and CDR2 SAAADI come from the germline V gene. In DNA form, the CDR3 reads TGCGCCAGCACTACAGGGACTGGGGCCAACGTCCTGACTTTC. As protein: CASTTGTGANVLTF.

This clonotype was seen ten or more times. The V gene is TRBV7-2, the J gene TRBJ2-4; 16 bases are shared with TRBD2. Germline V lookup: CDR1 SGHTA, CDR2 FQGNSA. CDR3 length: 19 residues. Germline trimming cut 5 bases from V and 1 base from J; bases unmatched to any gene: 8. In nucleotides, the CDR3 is TGTGCCAGCAGCCTGACCGGGACTAGCGGGAGGGGGGCCAAAAACATTCAGTACTTC. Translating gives CASSLTGTSGRGAKNIQYF. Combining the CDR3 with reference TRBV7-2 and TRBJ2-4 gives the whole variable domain GAGVSQSPSNKVTEKGKDVELRCDPISGHTALYWYRQSLGQGLEFLIYFQGNSAPDKSGLPSDRFSAERTGGSVSTLTIQRTQQEDSAVYLCASSLTGTSGRGAKNIQYFGAGTRLSVL.

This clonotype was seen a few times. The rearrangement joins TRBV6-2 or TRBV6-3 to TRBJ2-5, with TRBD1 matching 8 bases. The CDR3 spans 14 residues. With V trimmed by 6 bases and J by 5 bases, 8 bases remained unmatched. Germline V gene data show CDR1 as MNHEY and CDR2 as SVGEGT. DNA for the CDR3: TGTGCCAGCAGAAGACAGGGGTCGGGGGAGACCCAGTACTTC. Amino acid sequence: CASRRQGSGETQYF.

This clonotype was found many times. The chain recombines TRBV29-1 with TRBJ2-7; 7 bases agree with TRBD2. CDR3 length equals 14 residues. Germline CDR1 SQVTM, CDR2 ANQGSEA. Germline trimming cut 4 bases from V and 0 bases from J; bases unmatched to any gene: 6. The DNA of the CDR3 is TGCAGCGTTGGGGGGGGAACGAGCTCCTACGAGCAGTACTTC. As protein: CSVGGGTSSYEQYF.

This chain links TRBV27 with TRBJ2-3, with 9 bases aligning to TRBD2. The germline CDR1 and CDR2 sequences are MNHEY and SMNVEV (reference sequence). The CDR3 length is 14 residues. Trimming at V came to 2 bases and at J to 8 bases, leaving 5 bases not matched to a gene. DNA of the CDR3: TGTGCCAGCAGTTTAGCGGGAGGGCCGATTACGCAGTATTTT. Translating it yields CASSLAGGPITQYF.